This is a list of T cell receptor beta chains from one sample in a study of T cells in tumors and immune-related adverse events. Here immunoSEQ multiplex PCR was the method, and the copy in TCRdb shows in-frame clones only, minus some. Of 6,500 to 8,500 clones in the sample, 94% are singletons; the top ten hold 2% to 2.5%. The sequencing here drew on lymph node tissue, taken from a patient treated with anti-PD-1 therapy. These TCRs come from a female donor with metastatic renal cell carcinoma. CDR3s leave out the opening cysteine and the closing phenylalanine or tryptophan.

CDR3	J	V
ASSLYTGAYNEQF	TRBJ2-1	TRBV7-2
ASSTPGASGASSYEQY	-	TRBV19
ASGTTSVSYNEQF	TRBJ2-1	TRBV5-1
ASSESSPGGNEQF	TRBJ2-1	TRBV10-1
ASSATGHTEAF	TRBJ1-1	TRBV7-9
ASSFTSGGAGTYQETQY	TRBJ2-5	TRBV13
ASSPFRDSGYEQY	TRBJ2-7	TRBV18
ASSQGSLPPAF	TRBJ1-1	TRBV4-2
ASSPGEREELF	TRBJ1-4	TRBV18
ASSIGWGDQPQH	TRBJ1-5	TRBV19
ASSLQTGRGTDTQY	TRBJ2-3	TRBV2
ATSRDKASGSLTDTQY	TRBJ2-3	TRBV15
ASSLIFFVSDEQF	TRBJ2-1	TRBV5-6
ASSFLRDRVNEQF	TRBJ2-1	TRBV11-2
ASSLSGTSSYEQY	TRBJ2-7	TRBV5-5
TSSQVAFSAPVGRENQPQH	TRBJ1-5	TRBV1
AISASSGRVYNEQF	TRBJ2-1	TRBV10-3
ASSPRGRQLLYGYT	TRBJ1-2	TRBV5-4
ASSQEGQGKNTEAF	TRBJ1-1	TRBV4-1
ASHRDMNTEAF	TRBJ1-1	TRBV18
ASSSGTGTYEQY	TRBJ2-7	TRBV5-1
ASSLRGSGTDTQY	TRBJ2-3	TRBV28
ASSEGKRGGRETQY	TRBJ2-5	TRBV25-1
ASTRGSGNTIY	TRBJ1-3	TRBV10-2
ASSLAEGLGTYEQY	TRBJ2-7	TRBV7-6
ASSLGPDNEQF	TRBJ2-1	TRBV7-6
ASKPSQSYQPQH	TRBJ1-5	TRBV19
ASSTDRYNEQF	TRBJ2-1	TRBV28
ASSQTSDPTGELF	TRBJ2-2	TRBV4-3
ASRAGPLETQY	TRBJ2-5	TRBV9
SVKDREDYGYT	TRBJ1-2	TRBV29-1
ASSQNTISTDTQY	TRBJ2-3	TRBV18
ASSLEGQGTDTQY	TRBJ2-3	TRBV11-2
ASSLRQRSYEQY	TRBJ2-7	TRBV5-1
ASSLGPTENRKNYGYT	TRBJ1-2	TRBV7-9
ASSLGREGTQY	TRBJ2-5	TRBV27
ASSLGYTEAF	TRBJ1-1	TRBV5-1
VSSESYTQY	TRBJ2-3	TRBV10-1
ASSPPRQGPDTQY	TRBJ2-3	TRBV7-2
ASSSELGAQF	TRBJ2-1	TRBV10-1